These 22 T cell receptor beta chains were all obtained from the same sample, sequenced in a study of control samples from healthy donors and cancer patients. Here immunoSEQ multiplex PCR was the method, and the copy in TCRdb shows in-frame clones only, minus some. The sample lists more than 120,000 clones, about 91% occurring once. Sequenced sample: blood. Receptor source: a man in his thirties or forties in good health.

The chain is built from TRBV24-1 and TRBJ2-7, with D unresolved. This CDR3 contains 15 residues. Germline V gives CDR1 KGHDR, CDR2 SFDVKD. Trimming left V 4 bases short and J 1 base short, with 13 bases between. Here the CDR3 reads CATSDHHQGSYEQYF. Written as DNA, the CDR3 is TGTGCCACCAGTGACCACCATCAAGGATCCTACGAGCAGTACTTC.

V gene TRBV3-1 (or the pseudogene TRBV3-2) combines with J gene TRBJ1-6, with D perhaps matching TRBD1 (5 bases). Germline values: CDR1 LGHDT, CDR2 YNNKEL (reference sequence). V dropped 3 bases and J dropped 2 bases, with 8 bases sitting between them. The CDR3 contains 15 residues. This CDR3 reads CASSHDRTYNSPLHF. The CDR3 DNA follows: TGTGCCAGCAGCCACGACAGAACCTATAATTCACCCCTCCACTTT.

This clone was detected only a few times. The chain uses TRBV19 and TRBJ1-2, with a weak D call TRBD1 (5 bases). In germline, CDR1 is LNHDA, CDR2 SQIVND (reference sequence). The CDR3 loop spans 12 amino acids. Deletions cut 3 bases from V and 7 bases from J, with 9 bases between. CDR3 DNA sequence: TGTGCCAGTAGTATGCAGGGCGGTGGCTACACCTTC. This sequence encodes CASSMQGGGYTF. The complete variable domain, with remaining parts taken from reference TRBV19 and TRBJ1-2, reads DGGITQSPKYLFRKEGQNVTLSCEQNLNHDAMYWYRQDPGQGLRLIYYSQIVNDFQKGDIAEGYSVSREKKESFPLTVTSAQKNPTAFYLCASSMQGGGYTFGSGTRLTVV.

This chain uses TRBV15 with TRBJ1-5; no firm D call. CDR1 is LNHNV and CDR2 is YYDKDF in the germline V gene (reference sequence). The CDR3 extends over 17 amino acids. V was cut by 1 base and J by 0 bases, with 13 bases left in between. CDR3 sequence reads: CATSRVKRTDSNQPQHF. CDR3 nucleotide sequence: TGTGCCACCAGCAGAGTAAAGAGGACGGATAGCAATCAGCCCCAGCATTTT.

The chain recombines TRBV5-4 with TRBJ2-7; 16 nucleotides line up with TRBD2. V dropped 3 bases and J dropped 6; count of bases not matched to a gene: 9. CDR1 is SGHNT and CDR2 is YYREEE in the germline V gene (reference sequence). The CDR3 contains 17 residues. In DNA form, the CDR3 reads TGTGCCAGCAGCTCACCGAAGGGACTAGCGGGGGGGGGCGAGCAGTACTTC. Translation gives CASSSPKGLAGGGEQYF.

This chain links TRBV11-2 with TRBJ1-1; D is unresolved. The V gene lost 5 bases and the J gene lost 1 base, with 8 bases spanning the gap. Germline V lookup: CDR1 SGHAT, CDR2 FQNNGV. CDR3 size: 13 residues. CDR3 bases: TGTGCCAGCAGCATAACACGGAACACTGAAGCTTTCTTT. Encoded protein: CASSITRNTEAFF. Full variable domain (rest looked up from reference TRBV11-2 and TRBJ1-1): EAGVAQSPRYKIIEKRQSVAFWCNPISGHATLYWYQQILGQGPKLLIQFQNNGVVDDSQLPKDRFSAERLKGVDSTLKIQPAKLEDSAVYLCASSITRNTEAFFGQGTRLTVV.

The CDR3 here is CASSPSGQGVKEKLFF. In DNA, the CDR3 is TGTGCCAGCAGCCCCTCGGGACAGGGGGTAAAAGAAAAACTGTTTTTT. J is TRBJ1-4 and V is TRBV5-4; 11 bases match TRBD1. The CDR3 totals 16 residues. Germline V gene data show CDR1 as SGHNT and CDR2 as YYREEE (reference sequence). With 4 bases clipped from V and 8 bases from J, the junction kept 10 bases outside the gene matches. Drawing the rest from reference TRBV5-4 and TRBJ1-4, the complete variable domain is ETGVTQSPTHLIKTRGQQVTLRCSSQSGHNTVSWYQQALGQGPQFIFQYYREEENGRGNFPPRFSGLQFPNYSSELNVNALELDDSALYLCASSPSGQGVKEKLFFGSGTQLSVL.

The gene calls are TRBV19 and TRBJ2-3; D is tentatively TRBD1 or TRBD2 (6 bases each). The V end was cut by 4 bases, the J end by 0 bases, with 14 bases between. The CDR3 is 16 amino acids. The germline V gene encodes CDR1 LNHDA and CDR2 SQIVND (reference sequence). The chain's CDR3 is CASSSLSGGSTDTQYF. CDR3 DNA: TGTGCCAGTAGTAGCCTCTCCGGGGGCAGCACAGATACGCAGTATTTT. Full variable domain (outside the CDR3, taken from reference TRBV19 and TRBJ2-3): DGGITQSPKYLFRKEGQNVTLSCEQNLNHDAMYWYRQDPGQGLRLIYYSQIVNDFQKGDIAEGYSVSREKKESFPLTVTSAQKNPTAFYLCASSSLSGGSTDTQYFGPGTRLTVL.

The CDR3 here is CASSYRDTSYEQYF. In DNA form, the CDR3 reads TGTGCCAGCAGTTACCGGGACACCTCCTACGAGCAGTACTTC. The chain employs TRBV6-5 and TRBJ2-7; TRBD1 might be the D (6 bases). CDR3 length: 14 amino acids. Germline V gene data show CDR1 as MNHEY and CDR2 as SVGAGI. Trimming cost V 2 bases and J 0 bases, with 8 bases left between them.

The chain recombines TRBV28 with TRBJ2-6; the D is unclear. Deletions cut 4 bases from V and 0 bases from J, with 10 bases between. The CDR3 has 16 residues. The germline V gene encodes CDR1 MDHEN and CDR2 SYDVKM. CDR3 sequence: CASSSSGSSGANVLTF. CDR3 sequence (DNA): TGTGCCAGCAGTTCTAGTGGAAGCTCTGGGGCCAACGTCCTGACTTTC.

In this sample, this clone turned up a few times. The V and J genes are TRBV19 and TRBJ1-5; D perhaps matches TRBD1 (5 bases). V was clipped by 9 bases and J by 6 bases, with 12 bases between them. Germline V lookup: CDR1 LNHDA, CDR2 SQIVND (reference sequence). The CDR3 has 12 residues. In nucleotides, the CDR3 is TGTGCCAGCGCGGCGGACATTCAGCCCCAGCATTTT. Translated, it gives CASAADIQPQHF. Together with reference TRBV19 and TRBJ1-5, the CDR3 gives the full variable domain: DGGITQSPKYLFRKEGQNVTLSCEQNLNHDAMYWYRQDPGQGLRLIYYSQIVNDFQKGDIAEGYSVSREKKESFPLTVTSAQKNPTAFYLCASAADIQPQHFGDGTRLSIL.

This chain joins TRBV7-7 and TRBJ1-1, with D perhaps matching TRBD1 (6 bases). Trimming pared 6 bases from V and 3 bases from J, leaving 11 bases between. CDR3 size: 13 residues. Germline loops: CDR1 SSHAT, CDR2 FNYEAQ (reference sequence). CDR3 loop: CASSPDRYTEAFF. The CDR3 DNA follows: TGTGCCAGCAGTCCGGACAGATACACTGAAGCTTTCTTT. Full variable domain (remainder filled in from reference TRBV7-7 and TRBJ1-1): GAGVSQSPRYKVTKRGQDVTLRCDPISSHATLYWYQQALGQGPEFLTYFNYEAQPDKSGLPSDRFSAERPEGSISTLTIQRTEQRDSAMYRCASSPDRYTEAFFGQGTRLTVV.

This chain connects TRBV12-5 to TRBJ2-3; D not resolved. This CDR3 region has 12 residues. Germline lookup yields CDR1 LGHNT and CDR2 FRNRAP. V shed 4 bases and J shed 6 bases, with 8 bases lying between them. The CDR3 coding sequence is TGTGCTAGTGGTTACCCCTTGGATACGCAGTATTTT. It translates to CASGYPLDTQYF. The whole variable domain, remainder taken from reference TRBV12-5 and TRBJ2-3, is DARVTQTPRHKVTEMGQEVTMRCQPILGHNTVFWYRQTMMQGLELLAYFRNRAPLDDSGMPKDRFSAEMPDATLATLKIQPSEPRDSAVYFCASGYPLDTQYFGPGTRLTVL.

DNA of the CDR3: TGTGCCAGCAGTTACGTGGATAGCAATCAGCCCCAGCATTTT. The encoded protein is CASSYVDSNQPQHF. The chain couples TRBV6-6 to TRBJ1-5; no definite D call. Germline V gene lookup returns CDR1 MNHNY and CDR2 SVGAGI (reference sequence). V lost 2 bases, J lost 0 bases, and 5 bases lay in between. This CDR3 has 14 amino acids.

This chain's CDR3 is CASSLSATWAVSDQPQHF. The CDR3 nucleotides are TGTGCCAGCAGTTTATCTGCTACTTGGGCAGTCAGCGATCAGCCCCAGCATTTT. The chain links TRBV27 to TRBJ1-5; D remains ambiguous. Germline assignment: CDR1 MNHEY and CDR2 SMNVEV (reference sequence). Trimming removed 0 bases at V and 5 bases at J, with 20 bases between. The CDR3 is 18 residues long.

The gene calls are TRBV5-1 and TRBJ2-7; maybe TRBD1 (6 bases). The CDR3 covers 14 residues. With 4 bases removed from V and 3 bases from J, the gap between germline ends came to 14 bases. Germline loops: CDR1 SGHRS, CDR2 YFSETQ. CDR3 coding DNA: TGCGCCAGCAGCACCGGGACACCAATCTACGAGCAGTACTTC. It specifies CASSTGTPIYEQYF.

This clone was detected only once. The CDR3 spells CASGGAVIDTQYF. Written as DNA, the CDR3 is TGTGCCAGCGGGGGGGCCGTCATAGATACGCAGTATTTT. The V and J genes are TRBV9 and TRBJ2-3, with D perhaps matching TRBD2 (7 bases). The CDR3 is made up of 13 amino acids. Per the germline V gene, CDR1 is SGDLS and CDR2 is YYNGEE. Trimming removed 7 bases at V and 5 bases at J, with 14 bases between.

The chain carries TRBV28 and TRBJ1-2; D might be TRBD1 (6 bases). The CDR3 runs to 15 residues. Trimming cost V 10 bases and J 0 bases, with 18 bases left between them. Germline V CDR1 and CDR2: MDHEN, SYDVKM. The CDR3 loop reads CATIEGRGPNYGYTF. The DNA for the CDR3 is TGTGCCACCATAGAAGGACGGGGGCCTAACTATGGCTACACCTTC.

In this sample, this clone turned up once. In the same sample, other DNA sequences code for this CDR3. The chain uses TRBV5-6 and TRBJ2-1, with a tentative D call TRBD1 (5 bases). V was pared by 0 bases and J by 7 bases, with 8 bases between. The CDR3 is 13 residues long. Germline-derived CDR1 and CDR2 are SGHDT and YYEEEE. CDR3 DNA: TGTGCCAGCAGCTTGGGGCAGGGAAATGAGCAGTTCTTC. Protein: CASSLGQGNEQFF.

This rearrangement joins TRBV12-3 or TRBV12-4 to TRBJ1-1; D perhaps matches TRBD1 (5 bases). The V end lost 6 bases, the J end lost 7 bases, and 15 bases lay between the germline ends. The CDR3 runs to 13 residues. The DNA for the CDR3 is TGTGCCAGCAGGGTCGGACTGGGGCTTGAAGCTTTCTTT. Amino acid sequence: CASRVGLGLEAFF.

The chain has TRBV2 and TRBJ2-2; 8 bases agree with TRBD2. This CDR3 contains 15 residues. With V trimmed by 0 bases and J by 4 bases, 1 base remained unmatched. Germline CDR1 is SNHLY and CDR2 is FYNNEI. The CDR3 reads CASSEARGATGELFF. In nucleotides, the CDR3 is TGTGCCAGCAGTGAAGCGCGGGGGGCCACCGGGGAGCTGTTTTTT.

The V call is TRBV9, the J call TRBJ1-1; no firm D call. This CDR3 contains 15 residues. V dropped 0 bases and J dropped 4 bases, with 13 bases sitting between them. Germline CDR1 is SGDLS and CDR2 is YYNGEE. This CDR3 reads CASSVASGGGTEAFF. For the CDR3, the DNA is TGTGCCAGCAGCGTAGCTTCGGGTGGCGGCACTGAAGCTTTCTTT.